This T cell receptor (beta chain) was found in a study of blood T cell repertoires in COVID-19. Study overall: Material from acute and convalescent COVID-19 was sourced from the United States, Italy and Spain.

V was clipped by 2 bases and J by 2 bases, with 9 bases between them. This CDR3 is built from 14 residues. The germline CDR1 and CDR2 sequences are LNHNV and YYDKDF (reference sequence). Methods used by the authors: Reference gene primer amplification gave nucleated cell count estimates. Measured with immunoSEQ multiplex PCR; TCRdb has only the in-frame clones, and not every one. The V and J calls and clone size are taken from that table; D and trimming were inferred from the DNA. The profile shows about 250,000 clones, under 85% of them singletons. The clonotype comes from a human donor in a cohort sampled during active COVID-19. Sequenced: peripheral blood. V usage is TRBV15 and J usage is TRBJ2-5; a possible D gene is TRBD1 (5 bases). CDR3 DNA: TGTGCCACCAGCAGAATGACAGATCAAGAGACCCAGTACTTC. Protein: CATSRMTDQETQYF.